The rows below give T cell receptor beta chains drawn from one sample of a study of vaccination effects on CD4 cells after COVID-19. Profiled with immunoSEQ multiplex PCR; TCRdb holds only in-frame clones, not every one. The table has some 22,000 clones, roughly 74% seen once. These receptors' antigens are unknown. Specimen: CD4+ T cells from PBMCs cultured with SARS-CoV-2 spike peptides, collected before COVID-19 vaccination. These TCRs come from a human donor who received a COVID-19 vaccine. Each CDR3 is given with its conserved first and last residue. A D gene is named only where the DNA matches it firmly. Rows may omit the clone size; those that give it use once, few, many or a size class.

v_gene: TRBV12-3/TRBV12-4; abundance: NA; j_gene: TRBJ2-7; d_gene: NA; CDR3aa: CASSSDGKYEQYF; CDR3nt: TGTGCCAGCAGCTCGGACGGAAAATACGAGCAGTACTTC
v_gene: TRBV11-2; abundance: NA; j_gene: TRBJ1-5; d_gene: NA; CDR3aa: CASGRDAQQPQHF; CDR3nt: TGTGCCAGCGGACGGGACGCTCAGCAGCCCCAGCATTTT
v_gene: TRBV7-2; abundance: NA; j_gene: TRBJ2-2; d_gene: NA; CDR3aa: CASSLAGGDTGELFF; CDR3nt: TGTGCCAGCAGCTTAGCCGGGGGAGACACCGGGGAGCTGTTTTTT
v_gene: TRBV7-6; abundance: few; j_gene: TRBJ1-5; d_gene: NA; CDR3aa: CASSLFSGANQPQHF; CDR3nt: TGTGCCAGCAGCTTATTTTCGGGAGCAAATCAGCCCCAGCATTTT
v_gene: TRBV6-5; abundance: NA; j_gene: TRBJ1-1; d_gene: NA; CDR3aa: CASSNHGHPPTEAFF; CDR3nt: TGTGCCAGCAGTAACCACGGACACCCTCCCACTGAAGCTTTCTTT
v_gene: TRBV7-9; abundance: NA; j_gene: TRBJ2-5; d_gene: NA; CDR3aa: CASRYQETQYF; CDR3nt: TGTGCCAGCCGGTACCAAGAGACCCAGTACTTC
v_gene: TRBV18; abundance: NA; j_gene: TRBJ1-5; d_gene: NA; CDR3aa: CASSPFDGNQPQHF; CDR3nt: TGTGCCAGCTCACCATTCGACGGGAATCAGCCCCAGCATTTT
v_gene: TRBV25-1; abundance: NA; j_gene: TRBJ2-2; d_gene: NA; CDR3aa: CASSGSFDGLTGELFF; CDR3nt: TGTGCCAGCAGTGGATCTTTCGACGGGTTGACCGGGGAGCTGTTTTTT
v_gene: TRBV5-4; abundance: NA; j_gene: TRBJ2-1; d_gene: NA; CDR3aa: CASSSRLSGNEQFF; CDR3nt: TGTGCCAGCAGCTCCCGACTAAGCGGCAATGAGCAGTTCTTC
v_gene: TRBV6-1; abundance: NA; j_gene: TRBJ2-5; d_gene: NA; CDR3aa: CASSEGNGVSETQYF; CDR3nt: TGTGCCAGCAGCGAAGGGAATGGGGTATCGGAGACCCAGTACTTC
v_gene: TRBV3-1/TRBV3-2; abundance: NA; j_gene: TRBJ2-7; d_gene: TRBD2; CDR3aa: CASSLLSGSSYEQYF; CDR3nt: TGTGCCAGCAGTCTCCTAAGCGGGAGCTCCTACGAGCAGTACTTC
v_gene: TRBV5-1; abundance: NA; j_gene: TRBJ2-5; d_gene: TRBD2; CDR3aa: CASSLGILAGGETQYF; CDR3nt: TGCGCCAGCAGCTTGGGCATCCTAGCGGGAGGGGAGACCCAGTACTTC
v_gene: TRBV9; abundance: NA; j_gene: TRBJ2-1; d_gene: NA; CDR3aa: CASSVGRLAYNEQFF; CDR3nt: TGTGCCAGCAGCGTAGGGCGACTAGCCTACAATGAGCAGTTCTTC
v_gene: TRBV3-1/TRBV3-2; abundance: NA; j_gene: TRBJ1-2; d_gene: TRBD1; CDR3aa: CASSRGTAQRFYGYTF; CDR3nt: TGTGCCAGCAGCCGAGGGACAGCACAAAGATTCTATGGCTACACCTTC
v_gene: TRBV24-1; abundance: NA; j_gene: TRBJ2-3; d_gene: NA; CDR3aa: CATSDLQGIASTDTQYF; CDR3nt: TGTGCCACCAGTGACCTCCAGGGAATAGCGAGCACAGATACGCAGTATTTT
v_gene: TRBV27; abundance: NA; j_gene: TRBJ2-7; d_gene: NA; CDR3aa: CASSFSPLSRWTEQSYEQYF; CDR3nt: TGTGCCAGCAGTTTCTCTCCCCTTTCCCGGTGGACAGAACAAAGCTACGAGCAGTACTTC
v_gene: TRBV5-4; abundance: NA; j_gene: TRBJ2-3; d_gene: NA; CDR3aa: CASSSTTDTQYF; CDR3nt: TGTGCCAGCAGCTCTACCACAGATACGCAGTATTTT
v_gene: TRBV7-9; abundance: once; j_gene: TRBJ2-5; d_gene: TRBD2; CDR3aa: CASSLGRGGSPERETQYF; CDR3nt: TGTGCCAGCAGCCTAGGGCGCGGCGGGAGCCCAGAGCGCGAGACCCAGTACTTC
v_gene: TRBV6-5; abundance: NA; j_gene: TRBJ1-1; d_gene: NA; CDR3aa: CASSYDYMNTEAFF; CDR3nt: TGTGCCAGCAGTTACGATTACATGAACACTGAAGCTTTCTTT
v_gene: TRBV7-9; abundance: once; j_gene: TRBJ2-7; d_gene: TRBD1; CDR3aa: CASSKQGYEQYF; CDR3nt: TGTGCCAGCAGCAAACAGGGGTACGAGCAGTACTTC
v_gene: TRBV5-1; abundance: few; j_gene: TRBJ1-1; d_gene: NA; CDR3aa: CASSIQGPTNTEAFF; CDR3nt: TGCGCCAGCAGCATCCAGGGTCCCACGAACACTGAAGCTTTCTTT
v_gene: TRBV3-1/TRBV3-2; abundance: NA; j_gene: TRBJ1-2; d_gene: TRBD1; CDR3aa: CASSQDTGQRYGYTF; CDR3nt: TGTGCCAGCAGCCAAGATACGGGACAGCGCTATGGCTACACCTTC
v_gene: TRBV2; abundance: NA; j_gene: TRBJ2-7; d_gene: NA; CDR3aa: CASRRTTAYEQYF; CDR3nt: TGTGCCAGCAGGCGGACTACCGCCTACGAGCAGTACTTC
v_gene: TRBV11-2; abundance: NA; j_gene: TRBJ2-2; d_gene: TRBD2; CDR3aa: CASSLLAGATNTGELFF; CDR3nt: TGTGCCAGCAGCCTTTTAGCGGGAGCGACGAACACCGGGGAGCTGTTTTTT
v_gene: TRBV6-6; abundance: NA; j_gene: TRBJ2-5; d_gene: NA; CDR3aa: CASSYSRQVQETQYF; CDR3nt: TGTGCCAGCAGTTACTCCAGACAGGTTCAAGAGACCCAGTACTTC
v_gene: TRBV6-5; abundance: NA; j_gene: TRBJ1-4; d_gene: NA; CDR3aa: CASIAGGTNEKLFF; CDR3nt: TGTGCCAGCATCGCGGGAGGCACTAATGAAAAACTGTTTTTT
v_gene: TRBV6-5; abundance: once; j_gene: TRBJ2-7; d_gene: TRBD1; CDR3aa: CASSYKGQGMNEQYF; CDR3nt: TGTGCCAGCAGTTACAAGGGACAGGGGATGAACGAGCAGTACTTC
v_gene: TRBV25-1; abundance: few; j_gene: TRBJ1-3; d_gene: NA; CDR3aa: CASSDQIVSGNTIYF; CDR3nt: TGTGCCAGCAGTGATCAAATAGTCTCTGGAAACACCATATATTTT
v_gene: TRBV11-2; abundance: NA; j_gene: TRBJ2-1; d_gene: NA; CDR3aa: CASSPTSNEQFF; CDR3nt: TGTGCCAGCAGCCCGACTAGCAATGAGCAGTTCTTC
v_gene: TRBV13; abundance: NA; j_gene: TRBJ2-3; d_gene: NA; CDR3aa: CASSSEFGVQRVDTQYF; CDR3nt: TGTGCCAGCAGCTCTGAATTCGGGGTCCAGCGAGTAGATACGCAGTATTTT
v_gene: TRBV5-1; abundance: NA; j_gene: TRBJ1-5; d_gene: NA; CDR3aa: CASSVGGAGDQPQHF; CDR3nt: TGCGCCAGCAGCGTCGGGGGGGCAGGTGACCAGCCCCAGCATTTT
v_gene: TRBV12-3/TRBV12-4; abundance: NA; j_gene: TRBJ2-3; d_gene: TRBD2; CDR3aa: CATVAGGTDTQYF; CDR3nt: TGTGCCACCGTAGCGGGTGGGACAGATACGCAGTATTTT
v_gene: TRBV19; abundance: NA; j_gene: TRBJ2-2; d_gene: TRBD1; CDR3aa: CASSRQGNTGELFF; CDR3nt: TGTGCCAGTAGTAGACAGGGGAACACCGGGGAGCTGTTTTTT
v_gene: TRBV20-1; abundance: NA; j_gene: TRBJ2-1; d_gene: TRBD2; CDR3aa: CSASLTSGPTNEQFF; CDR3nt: TGCAGTGCTAGTCTGACTAGCGGGCCTACCAATGAGCAGTTCTTC
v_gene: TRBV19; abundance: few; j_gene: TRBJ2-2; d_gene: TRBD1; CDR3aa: CASSSGTGVTGELFF; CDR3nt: TGTGCCAGTAGTTCCGGGACAGGGGTCACCGGGGAGCTGTTTTTT
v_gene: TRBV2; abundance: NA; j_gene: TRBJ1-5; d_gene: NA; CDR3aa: CASHRDGNQPQHF; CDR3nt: TGTGCCAGCCACCGGGACGGAAATCAGCCCCAGCATTTT
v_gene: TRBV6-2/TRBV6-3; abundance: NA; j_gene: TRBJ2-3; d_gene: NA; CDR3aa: CASSYGGTSTDTQYF; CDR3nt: TGTGCCAGCAGTTACGGCGGGACTAGCACAGATACGCAGTATTTT
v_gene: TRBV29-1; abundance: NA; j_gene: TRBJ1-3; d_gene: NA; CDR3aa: CSVKEGNTIYF; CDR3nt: TGCAGCGTTAAAGAGGGGAACACCATATATTTT
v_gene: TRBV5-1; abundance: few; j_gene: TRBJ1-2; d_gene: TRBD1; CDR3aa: CASSPGQGDYGYTF; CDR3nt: TGCGCCAGCAGCCCCGGACAGGGGGACTATGGCTACACCTTC
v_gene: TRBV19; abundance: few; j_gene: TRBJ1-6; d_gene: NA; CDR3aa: CASKAGTVTNSPLHF; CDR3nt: TGTGCCAGTAAGGCCGGAACAGTCACTAATTCACCCCTCCACTTT
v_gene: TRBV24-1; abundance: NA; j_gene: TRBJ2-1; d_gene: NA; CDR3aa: CATSDRLVNEQFF; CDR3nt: TGTGCCACCAGTGATCGGCTAGTCAATGAGCAGTTCTTC
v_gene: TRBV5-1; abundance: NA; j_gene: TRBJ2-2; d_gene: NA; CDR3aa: CASSPDEGSGELFF; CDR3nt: TGCGCCAGCAGCCCCGACGAAGGGTCCGGGGAGCTGTTTTTT
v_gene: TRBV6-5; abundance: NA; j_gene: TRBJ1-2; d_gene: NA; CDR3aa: CASSPGGWEYGYTF; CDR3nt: TGTGCCAGCAGCCCCGGAGGGTGGGAATATGGCTACACCTTC
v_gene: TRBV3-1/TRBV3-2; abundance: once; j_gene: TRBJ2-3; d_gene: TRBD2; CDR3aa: CASSLRLAGGPDTQYF; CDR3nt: TGTGCCAGCAGCTTGCGACTAGCGGGAGGGCCAGATACGCAGTATTTT
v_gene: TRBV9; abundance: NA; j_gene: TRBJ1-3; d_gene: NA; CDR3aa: CASSVDVASSGNTIYF; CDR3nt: TGTGCCAGCAGCGTAGACGTTGCGAGCTCTGGAAACACCATATATTTT
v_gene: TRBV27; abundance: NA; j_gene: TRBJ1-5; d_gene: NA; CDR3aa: CASSLYYSNQPQHF; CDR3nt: TGTGCCAGCAGTTTATATTATAGCAATCAGCCCCAGCATTTT
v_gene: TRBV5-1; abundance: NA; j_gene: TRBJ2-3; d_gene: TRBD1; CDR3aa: CASSLGTGDTDTQYF; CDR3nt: TGCGCCAGCAGCTTGGGGACAGGGGACACAGATACGCAGTATTTT
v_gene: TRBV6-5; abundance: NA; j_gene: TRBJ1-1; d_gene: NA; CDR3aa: CASYVRTGNTEAFF; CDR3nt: TGTGCCAGCTACGTCCGCACGGGAAACACTGAAGCTTTCTTT
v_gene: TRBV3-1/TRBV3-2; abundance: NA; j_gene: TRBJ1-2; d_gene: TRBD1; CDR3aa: CASSHSGQGGRGGYTF; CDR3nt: TGTGCCAGCAGCCATTCCGGACAGGGGGGTAGGGGTGGCTACACCTTC
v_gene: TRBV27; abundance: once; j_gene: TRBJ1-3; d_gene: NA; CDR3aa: CASSPQAAGNTIYF; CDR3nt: TGTGCCAGCAGTCCGCAGGCTGCTGGAAACACCATATATTTT